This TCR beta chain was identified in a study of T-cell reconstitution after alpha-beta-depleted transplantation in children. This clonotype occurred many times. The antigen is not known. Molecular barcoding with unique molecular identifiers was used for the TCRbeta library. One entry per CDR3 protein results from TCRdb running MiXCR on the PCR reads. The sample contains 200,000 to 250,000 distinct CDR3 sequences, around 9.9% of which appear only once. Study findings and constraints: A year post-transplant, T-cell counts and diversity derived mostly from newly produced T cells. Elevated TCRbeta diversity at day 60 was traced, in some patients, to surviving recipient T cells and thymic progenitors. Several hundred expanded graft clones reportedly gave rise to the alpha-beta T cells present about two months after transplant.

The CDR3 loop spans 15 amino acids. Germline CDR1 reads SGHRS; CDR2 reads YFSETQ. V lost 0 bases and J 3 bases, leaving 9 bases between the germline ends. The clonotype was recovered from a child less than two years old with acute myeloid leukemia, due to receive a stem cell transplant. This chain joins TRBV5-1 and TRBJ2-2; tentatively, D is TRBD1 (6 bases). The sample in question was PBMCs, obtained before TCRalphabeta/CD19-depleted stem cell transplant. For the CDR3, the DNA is TGCGCCAGCAGCTTGGGCCACAGGGACACCGGGGAGCTGTTTTTT. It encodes CASSLGHRDTGELFF. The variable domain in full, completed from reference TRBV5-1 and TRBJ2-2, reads KAGVTQTPRYLIKTRGQQVTLSCSPISGHRSVSWYQQTPGQGLQFLFEYFSETQRNKGNFPGRFSGRQFSNSRSEMNVSTLELGDSALYLCASSLGHRDTGELFFGEGSRLTVL.